A selection of T cell receptor beta chains follows, all from one sample in a study of human T cells and chemical hapten exposure. One entry per CDR3 protein, called by TCRdb with MiXCR from the RACE reads. The table records approximately 350,000 distinct CDR3 sequences, about 6% of them present only once. This specimen was whole blood, taken in connection with sensitization to the hapten diphenylcyclopropenone (DPC). These receptors were collected from a woman between 18 and 30 years old with alopecia areata. Some clones in this sample may be carry-over from other donors' samples. Each CDR3 is given with its conserved first and last residue. A D gene is named only where the DNA matches it firmly. A row's size may be missing; if present it is once, few, many or a size class.

d_call: -; j_call: TRBJ2-2; clone_size: -; v_call: TRBV21-1; cdr3_aa: CARGQAPNTGELFF; cdr3_nt: TGTGCCAGGGGACAGGCCCCGAACACCGGGGAGCTGTTTTTT
d_call: -; j_call: TRBJ1-3; clone_size: many; v_call: TRBV6-6; cdr3_aa: CASSYSPFSGNTIYF; cdr3_nt: TGTGCCAGCAGTTACTCCCCATTCTCTGGAAACACCATATATTTT
d_call: TRBD1; j_call: TRBJ2-3; clone_size: few; v_call: TRBV27; cdr3_aa: CASSKRGQPTTDTQYF; cdr3_nt: TGTGCCAGCAGCAAAAGGGGACAGCCAACCACAGATACGCAGTATTTT
d_call: -; j_call: TRBJ2-7; clone_size: many; v_call: TRBV3-1; cdr3_aa: CASSPQFPGTEDEQYF; cdr3_nt: TGTGCCAGCAGCCCCCAATTTCCAGGGACGGAGGACGAGCAGTACTTC
d_call: -; j_call: TRBJ2-3; clone_size: many; v_call: TRBV6-5; cdr3_aa: CASSYSESTDTQYF; cdr3_nt: TGTGCCAGCAGTTACTCGGAAAGCACAGATACGCAGTATTTT
d_call: TRBD2; j_call: TRBJ2-1; clone_size: -; v_call: TRBV6-5; cdr3_aa: CASSYSHSAGITYNEQFF; cdr3_nt: TGTGCCAGCAGTTACTCACATTCAGCGGGGATAACCTACAATGAGCAGTTCTTC
d_call: TRBD1; j_call: TRBJ2-7; clone_size: few; v_call: TRBV15; cdr3_aa: CATSDWTGGNYEQYF; cdr3_nt: TGTGCCACCAGCGATTGGACAGGGGGCAATTACGAGCAGTACTTC
d_call: -; j_call: TRBJ1-3; clone_size: many; v_call: TRBV3-1; cdr3_aa: CASSLQGSGLLDGPGNTIYF; cdr3_nt: TGTGCCAGCAGTCTTCAAGGCTCAGGACTTCTGGACGGGCCTGGAAACACCATATATTTT
d_call: TRBD2; j_call: TRBJ2-5; clone_size: -; v_call: TRBV12-3/TRBV12-4; cdr3_aa: CASSLTSAETQYF; cdr3_nt: TGTGCCAGCAGCCTGACTAGCGCCGAGACCCAGTACTTC
d_call: -; j_call: TRBJ2-7; clone_size: few; v_call: TRBV5-1; cdr3_aa: CASSLDGGLYYEQYF; cdr3_nt: TGCGCCAGCAGCTTGGACGGGGGGCTCTACTACGAGCAGTACTTC
d_call: TRBD1; j_call: TRBJ2-2; clone_size: -; v_call: TRBV7-9; cdr3_aa: CASSAGTGGDTGELFF; cdr3_nt: TGTGCCAGCAGCGCCGGGACAGGGGGCGACACCGGGGAGCTGTTTTTT
d_call: TRBD2; j_call: TRBJ2-2; clone_size: many; v_call: TRBV7-2; cdr3_aa: CASSLPGLAQGGELFF; cdr3_nt: TGTGCCAGCAGCTTACCTGGACTAGCTCAGGGCGGGGAGCTGTTTTTT
d_call: -; j_call: TRBJ1-2; clone_size: many; v_call: TRBV12-3/TRBV12-4; cdr3_aa: CASTVRAGGGYTF; cdr3_nt: TGTGCCAGCACCGTACGAGCGGGAGGCGGCTACACCTTC
d_call: -; j_call: TRBJ2-2; clone_size: few; v_call: TRBV2; cdr3_aa: CASRVDVDTGELFF; cdr3_nt: TGTGCCAGCAGGGTCGATGTGGACACCGGGGAGCTGTTTTTT
d_call: TRBD1; j_call: TRBJ1-2; clone_size: few; v_call: TRBV3-1; cdr3_aa: CASSQEPGGSGYTF; cdr3_nt: TGTGCCAGCAGCCAAGAACCAGGGGGCAGTGGCTACACCTTC
d_call: -; j_call: TRBJ1-3; clone_size: many; v_call: TRBV15; cdr3_aa: CATSRDLWGGNTIYF; cdr3_nt: TGTGCCACCAGCAGAGATCTCTGGGGGGGAAACACCATATATTTT
d_call: TRBD1; j_call: TRBJ1-6; clone_size: many; v_call: TRBV7-2; cdr3_aa: CASSLVPGQASPLHF; cdr3_nt: TGTGCCAGCAGCTTAGTACCGGGACAGGCGTCACCCCTCCACTTT
d_call: TRBD1; j_call: TRBJ1-2; clone_size: few; v_call: TRBV6-2/TRBV6-3; cdr3_aa: CASSRSTRQGSGYTF; cdr3_nt: TGTGCCAGCAGTCGTTCGACAAGACAGGGGAGTGGCTACACCTTC
d_call: TRBD2; j_call: TRBJ2-7; clone_size: few; v_call: TRBV20-1; cdr3_aa: CSASPTSGYEQYF; cdr3_nt: TGCAGTGCTAGTCCGACTAGCGGATACGAGCAGTACTTC
d_call: -; j_call: TRBJ2-3; clone_size: -; v_call: TRBV20-1; cdr3_aa: CSARVPFPGATDTQYF; cdr3_nt: TGCAGTGCTAGAGTTCCATTCCCCGGGGCCACAGATACGCAGTATTTT
d_call: -; j_call: TRBJ2-3; clone_size: few; v_call: TRBV20-1; cdr3_aa: CSARGERGPDTQYF; cdr3_nt: TGCAGTGCTAGAGGGGAGAGGGGCCCAGATACGCAGTATTTT
d_call: -; j_call: TRBJ2-1; clone_size: many; v_call: TRBV7-3; cdr3_aa: CASSRHSGTDYNEQFF; cdr3_nt: TGTGCCAGCAGCCGCCATTCCGGGACGGACTACAATGAGCAGTTCTTC
d_call: -; j_call: TRBJ2-7; clone_size: -; v_call: TRBV6-2/TRBV6-3; cdr3_aa: CASRKGVNLNEQYF; cdr3_nt: TGTGCCAGCAGAAAAGGGGTTAATTTGAACGAGCAGTACTTC
d_call: -; j_call: TRBJ2-3; clone_size: -; v_call: TRBV4-1; cdr3_aa: CASSQVLGGGGTDTQYF; cdr3_nt: TGCGCCAGCAGCCAAGTGTTGGGAGGGGGCGGCACAGATACGCAGTATTTT
d_call: -; j_call: TRBJ1-1; clone_size: few; v_call: TRBV6-2/TRBV6-3; cdr3_aa: CASSYTDYTEAFF; cdr3_nt: TGTGCCAGCAGTTACACAGATTACACTGAAGCTTTCTTT
d_call: TRBD1; j_call: TRBJ1-5; clone_size: many; v_call: TRBV6-2/TRBV6-3; cdr3_aa: CASSYDREFHQPQHF; cdr3_nt: TGTGCCAGCAGTTACGACAGGGAGTTTCATCAGCCCCAGCATTTT
d_call: TRBD1; j_call: TRBJ2-2; clone_size: few; v_call: TRBV3-1; cdr3_aa: CASSAGTGGANTGELFF; cdr3_nt: TGTGCCAGCAGCGCTGGGACAGGCGGAGCGAACACCGGGGAGCTGTTTTTT
d_call: TRBD1; j_call: TRBJ1-4; clone_size: few; v_call: TRBV7-2; cdr3_aa: CASGRTGAIEKLFF; cdr3_nt: TGTGCCAGCGGTCGGACAGGGGCCATTGAAAAACTGTTTTTT
d_call: TRBD1; j_call: TRBJ1-2; clone_size: many; v_call: TRBV6-5; cdr3_aa: CASSYTGANYGYTF; cdr3_nt: TGTGCCAGCAGTTACACAGGGGCAAACTATGGCTACACCTTC
d_call: -; j_call: TRBJ2-1; clone_size: many; v_call: TRBV3-1; cdr3_aa: CASSQGRRGSSYNEQFF; cdr3_nt: TGTGCCAGCAGCCAAGGTCGTCGGGGGAGCTCCTACAATGAGCAGTTCTTC
d_call: -; j_call: TRBJ2-1; clone_size: many; v_call: TRBV27; cdr3_aa: CASTPGHLNEQFF; cdr3_nt: TGTGCCAGCACACCGGGACACTTGAATGAGCAGTTCTTC
d_call: -; j_call: TRBJ2-7; clone_size: few; v_call: TRBV28; cdr3_aa: CASSTSGPRGVYF; cdr3_nt: TGTGCCAGCAGTACATCCGGGCCAAGGGGGGTGTACTTC
d_call: TRBD2; j_call: TRBJ2-3; clone_size: -; v_call: TRBV9; cdr3_aa: CASSANSLRTSGLEDTQYF; cdr3_nt: TGTGCCAGCAGCGCAAACTCTCTCCGGACTAGCGGGTTAGAAGATACGCAGTATTTT
d_call: -; j_call: TRBJ1-1; clone_size: few; v_call: TRBV4-1; cdr3_aa: CASSQPQGSTEAFF; cdr3_nt: TGCGCCAGCAGCCAACCACAGGGCTCCACTGAAGCTTTCTTT
d_call: TRBD2; j_call: TRBJ2-1; clone_size: few; v_call: TRBV6-5; cdr3_aa: CASSWTSDDNEQFF; cdr3_nt: TGTGCCAGCAGCTGGACTAGCGATGACAATGAGCAGTTCTTC
d_call: -; j_call: TRBJ1-2; clone_size: few; v_call: TRBV12-3/TRBV12-4; cdr3_aa: CASSSGGYTF; cdr3_nt: TGTGCCAGCAGTTCGGGCGGCTACACCTTC
d_call: TRBD2; j_call: TRBJ2-1; clone_size: many; v_call: TRBV3-1; cdr3_aa: CASSQSTSPGLEDFDEQFF; cdr3_nt: TGTGCCAGCAGCCAGTCAACCTCCCCGGGACTAGAAGACTTCGATGAGCAGTTCTTC
d_call: -; j_call: TRBJ2-3; clone_size: -; v_call: TRBV7-3; cdr3_aa: CASSLSPSDTQYF; cdr3_nt: TGTGCCAGCAGCCTCAGCCCTTCAGATACGCAGTATTTT
d_call: -; j_call: TRBJ1-2; clone_size: few; v_call: TRBV4-3; cdr3_aa: CASSQDKAVNYGYTF; cdr3_nt: TGCGCCAGCAGCCAAGATAAGGCCGTGAACTATGGCTACACCTTC
d_call: -; j_call: TRBJ1-1; clone_size: many; v_call: TRBV6-1; cdr3_aa: CASSQPEGEAFF; cdr3_nt: TGTGCCAGCAGTCAGCCAGAGGGTGAAGCTTTCTTT
d_call: -; j_call: TRBJ2-3; clone_size: -; v_call: TRBV2; cdr3_aa: CASSEPAGPPEDTQYF; cdr3_nt: TGTGCCAGCAGTGAACCTGCCGGACCCCCGGAGGATACGCAGTATTTT
d_call: -; j_call: TRBJ1-2; clone_size: many; v_call: TRBV28; cdr3_aa: CASSSGAYGYTF; cdr3_nt: TGTGCCAGCAGTTCAGGGGCCTATGGCTACACCTTC
d_call: TRBD1; j_call: TRBJ2-7; clone_size: -; v_call: TRBV10-3; cdr3_aa: CAISDPGQIYEQYF; cdr3_nt: TGTGCCATCAGTGACCCGGGACAGATCTACGAGCAGTACTTC
d_call: -; j_call: TRBJ1-6; clone_size: few; v_call: TRBV3-1; cdr3_aa: CASSQWLGGGNSPLHF; cdr3_nt: TGTGCCAGCAGCCAATGGCTCGGCGGGGGGAATTCACCCCTCCACTTT
d_call: -; j_call: TRBJ1-5; clone_size: many; v_call: TRBV6-2/TRBV6-3; cdr3_aa: CASSPYKTVLPYQPQHF; cdr3_nt: TGTGCCAGCAGTCCATACAAGACAGTTCTTCCCTATCAGCCCCAGCATTTT
d_call: -; j_call: TRBJ2-1; clone_size: -; v_call: TRBV21-1; cdr3_aa: CASSKGGSPTSNNEQFF; cdr3_nt: TGTGCCAGCAGCAAGGGAGGTAGCCCAACCTCCAACAATGAGCAGTTCTTC
d_call: TRBD1; j_call: TRBJ2-7; clone_size: -; v_call: TRBV4-1; cdr3_aa: CASRPVGQAYEQYF; cdr3_nt: TGCGCCAGCAGGCCTGTGGGACAGGCCTACGAGCAGTACTTC
d_call: -; j_call: TRBJ2-5; clone_size: few; v_call: TRBV5-8; cdr3_aa: CASNRGRSHETQYF; cdr3_nt: TGTGCCAGCAACCGGGGGAGGTCCCACGAGACCCAGTACTTC
d_call: -; j_call: TRBJ2-3; clone_size: many; v_call: TRBV6-1; cdr3_aa: CASRNPTLDSDPTDTQYF; cdr3_nt: TGTGCCAGCAGGAACCCAACCCTAGACAGCGACCCCACAGATACGCAGTATTTT
d_call: -; j_call: TRBJ1-2; clone_size: -; v_call: TRBV3-1; cdr3_aa: CASSPLLTAREDYGYTF; cdr3_nt: TGTGCCAGCAGCCCCCTTTTGACGGCCCGTGAGGACTATGGCTACACCTTC
d_call: -; j_call: TRBJ1-5; clone_size: many; v_call: TRBV9; cdr3_aa: CASSVGSDSNQPQHF; cdr3_nt: TGTGCCAGCAGCGTAGGAAGTGACAGCAATCAGCCCCAGCATTTT
d_call: TRBD2; j_call: TRBJ2-3; clone_size: -; v_call: TRBV5-1; cdr3_aa: CASSFSGGPGDTQYF; cdr3_nt: TGCGCCAGCAGCTTTAGCGGGGGGCCCGGAGATACGCAGTATTTT
d_call: -; j_call: TRBJ1-1; clone_size: many; v_call: TRBV11-3; cdr3_aa: CASSLVQGTEAFF; cdr3_nt: TGTGCCAGCAGCTTAGTACAGGGTACTGAAGCTTTCTTT
d_call: TRBD1; j_call: TRBJ2-7; clone_size: once; v_call: TRBV5-1; cdr3_aa: CASSSRPTGGTDEQYF; cdr3_nt: TGCGCCAGCAGCTCTAGGCCTACAGGGGGCACCGACGAGCAGTACTTC
d_call: TRBD1; j_call: TRBJ2-2; clone_size: few; v_call: TRBV7-2; cdr3_aa: CASSHRGDTGELFF; cdr3_nt: TGTGCCAGCAGCCACAGGGGGGACACCGGGGAGCTGTTTTTT
d_call: -; j_call: TRBJ1-6; clone_size: -; v_call: TRBV2; cdr3_aa: CASRTGRSSYNSPLHF; cdr3_nt: TGTGCCAGCAGGACAGGTCGAAGCTCCTATAATTCACCCCTCCACTTT
d_call: -; j_call: TRBJ2-7; clone_size: -; v_call: TRBV9; cdr3_aa: CASSVAAGATYEQYF; cdr3_nt: TGTGCCAGCAGCGTAGCGGCGGGGGCTACCTACGAGCAGTACTTC
d_call: -; j_call: TRBJ1-1; clone_size: many; v_call: TRBV20-1; cdr3_aa: CSATTENTEAFF; cdr3_nt: TGCAGTGCAACTACAGAGAACACTGAAGCTTTCTTT
d_call: -; j_call: TRBJ2-3; clone_size: few; v_call: TRBV11-1; cdr3_aa: CASSRPTNTDTQYF; cdr3_nt: TGTGCCAGCAGCCGGCCGACGAACACAGATACGCAGTATTTT